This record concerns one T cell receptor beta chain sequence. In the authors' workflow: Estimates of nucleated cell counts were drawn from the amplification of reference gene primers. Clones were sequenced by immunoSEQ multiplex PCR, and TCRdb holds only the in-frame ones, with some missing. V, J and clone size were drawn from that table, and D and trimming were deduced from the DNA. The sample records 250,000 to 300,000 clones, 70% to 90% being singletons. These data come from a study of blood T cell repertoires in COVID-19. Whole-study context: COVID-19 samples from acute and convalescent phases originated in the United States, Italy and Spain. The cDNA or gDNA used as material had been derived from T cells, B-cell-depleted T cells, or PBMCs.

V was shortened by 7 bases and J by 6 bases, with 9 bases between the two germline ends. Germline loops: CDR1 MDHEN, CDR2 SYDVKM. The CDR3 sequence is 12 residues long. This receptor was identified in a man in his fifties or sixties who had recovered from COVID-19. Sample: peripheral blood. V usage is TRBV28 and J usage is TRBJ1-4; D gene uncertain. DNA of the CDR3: TGTGCCAGCAAAGACGGGGATGAAAAACTGTTTTTT. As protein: CASKDGDEKLFF. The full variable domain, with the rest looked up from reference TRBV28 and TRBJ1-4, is DVKVTQSSRYLVKRTGEKVFLECVQDMDHENMFWYRQDPGLGLRLIYFSYDVKMKEKGDIPEGYSVSREKKERFSLILESASTNQTSMYLCASKDGDEKLFFGSGTQLSVL.